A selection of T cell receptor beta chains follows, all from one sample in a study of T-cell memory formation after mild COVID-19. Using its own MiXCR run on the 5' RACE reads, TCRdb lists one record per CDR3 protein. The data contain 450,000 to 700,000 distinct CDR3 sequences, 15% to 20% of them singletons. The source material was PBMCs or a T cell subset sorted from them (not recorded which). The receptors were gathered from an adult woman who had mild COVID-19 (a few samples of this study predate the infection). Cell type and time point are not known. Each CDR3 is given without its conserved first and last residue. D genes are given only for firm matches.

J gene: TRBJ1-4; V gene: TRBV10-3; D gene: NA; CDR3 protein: AISGEQGRNEKLF
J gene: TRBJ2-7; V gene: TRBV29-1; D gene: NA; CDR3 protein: SVEGYGGQQY
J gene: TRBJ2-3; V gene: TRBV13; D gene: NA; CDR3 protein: ASTGSERADTQY
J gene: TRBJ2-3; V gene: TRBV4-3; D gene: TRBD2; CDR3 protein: ASSQPGLEADTQY
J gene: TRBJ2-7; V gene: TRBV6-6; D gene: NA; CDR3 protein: ASSYSRGNYEQY
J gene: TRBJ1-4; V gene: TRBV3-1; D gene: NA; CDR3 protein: ASSQAGSEKLF
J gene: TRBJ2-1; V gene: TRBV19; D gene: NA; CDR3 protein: ASSMGSGTLSYNEQF
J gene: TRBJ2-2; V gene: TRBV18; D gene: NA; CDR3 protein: ASSSDGGELF
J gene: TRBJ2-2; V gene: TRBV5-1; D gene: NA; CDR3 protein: ASSLTARTGELF
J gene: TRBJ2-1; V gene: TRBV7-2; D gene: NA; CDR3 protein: ASSLQVYNEQF
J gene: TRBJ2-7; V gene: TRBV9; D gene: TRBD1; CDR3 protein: ASSVGTGGQSSYEQY
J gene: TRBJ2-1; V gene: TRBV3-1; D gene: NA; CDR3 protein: ASSQTGWHEQF
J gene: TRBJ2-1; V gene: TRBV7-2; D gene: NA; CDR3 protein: ASSVDRSSYNEQF
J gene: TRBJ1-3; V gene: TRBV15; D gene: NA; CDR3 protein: ATSRDFNLPGNTIY
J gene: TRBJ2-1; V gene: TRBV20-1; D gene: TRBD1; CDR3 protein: SARRRGNNEQF
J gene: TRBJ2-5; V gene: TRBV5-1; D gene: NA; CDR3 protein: ASSSGGLTQETQY
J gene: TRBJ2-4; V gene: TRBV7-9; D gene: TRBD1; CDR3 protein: ASSLVPGQVSKNIQY
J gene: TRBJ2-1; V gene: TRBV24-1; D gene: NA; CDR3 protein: ATSGWRANEQF
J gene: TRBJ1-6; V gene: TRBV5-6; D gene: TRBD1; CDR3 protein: ASSGSTGTGGAGGGSPLH
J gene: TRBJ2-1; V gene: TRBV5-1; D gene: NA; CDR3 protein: ASSFGGQESEQF
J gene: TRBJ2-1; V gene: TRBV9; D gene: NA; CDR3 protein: ASSVVGDYSYNEQF
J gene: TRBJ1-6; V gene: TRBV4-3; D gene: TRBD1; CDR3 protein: ASSQGDREYSPLH
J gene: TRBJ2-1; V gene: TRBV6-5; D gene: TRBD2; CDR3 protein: ASKSSGSWNEQF
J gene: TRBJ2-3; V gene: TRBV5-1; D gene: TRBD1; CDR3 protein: ASSPGTGADTQY
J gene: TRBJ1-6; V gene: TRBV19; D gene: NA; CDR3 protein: ASSIAGIGNSPLH
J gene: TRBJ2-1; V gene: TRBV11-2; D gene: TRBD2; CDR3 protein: ASSLLAGTPNEQF
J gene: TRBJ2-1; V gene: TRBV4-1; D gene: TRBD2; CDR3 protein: ASGRLSGGESSYNEQF
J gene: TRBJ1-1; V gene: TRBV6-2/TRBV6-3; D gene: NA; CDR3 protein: ASSVQGWTEAF
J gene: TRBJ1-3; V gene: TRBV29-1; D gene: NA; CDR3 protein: SVGGDTIY
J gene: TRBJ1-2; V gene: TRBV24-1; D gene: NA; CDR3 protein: ATSVDGPTGYT
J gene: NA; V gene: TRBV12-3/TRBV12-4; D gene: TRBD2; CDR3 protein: ASSSPPSGGSYEQY
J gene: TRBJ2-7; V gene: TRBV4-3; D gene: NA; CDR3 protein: ASSPGGGRVYEQY
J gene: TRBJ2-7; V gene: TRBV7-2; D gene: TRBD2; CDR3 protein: ASSSLWSSGDYEQY
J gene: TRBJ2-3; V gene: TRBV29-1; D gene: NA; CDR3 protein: SVGRAVGEDTQY
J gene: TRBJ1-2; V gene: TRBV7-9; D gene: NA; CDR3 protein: ASSYPVEMEDGYT
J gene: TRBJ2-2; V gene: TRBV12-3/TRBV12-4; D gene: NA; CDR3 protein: ASSPRFDVTGELF
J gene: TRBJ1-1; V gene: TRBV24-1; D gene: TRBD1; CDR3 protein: ATSSTSGGKEAF